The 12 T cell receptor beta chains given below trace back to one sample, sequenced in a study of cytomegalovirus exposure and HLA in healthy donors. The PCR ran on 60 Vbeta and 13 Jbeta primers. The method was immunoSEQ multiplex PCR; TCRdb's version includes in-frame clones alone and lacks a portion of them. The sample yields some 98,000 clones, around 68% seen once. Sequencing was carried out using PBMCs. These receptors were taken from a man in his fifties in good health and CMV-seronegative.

CDR3 sequence reads: CASSGGEGGTDTQYF. CDR3 nucleotides: TGTGCCAGCAGCGGGGGGGAGGGGGGGACAGATACGCAGTATTTT. The chain combines TRBV21-1 with TRBJ2-3; TRBD2 was called by the table and not checked on the DNA. TRBV21-1 is recorded as a pseudogene. The CDR3 sequence is 15 residues long.

In DNA form, the CDR3 reads TGTGCCAGCAGCCCGGGACAGTCGTTGGGAGGCTACACCTTC. Its translation is CASSPGQSLGGYTF. V is TRBV7-9 and J is TRBJ1-2; 7 bases map to TRBD1. V dropped 5 bases and J dropped 8; count of bases not matched to a gene: 11. CDR3 length equals 14 residues. The germline V gene has CDR1 SEHNR and CDR2 FQNEAQ (reference sequence).

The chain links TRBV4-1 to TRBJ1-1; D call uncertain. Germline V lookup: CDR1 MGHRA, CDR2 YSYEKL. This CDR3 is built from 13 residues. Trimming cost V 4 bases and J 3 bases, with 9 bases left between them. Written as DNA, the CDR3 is TGCGCCAGCAGCCCTAGTGGGTACACTGAAGCTTTCTTT. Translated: CASSPSGYTEAFF.

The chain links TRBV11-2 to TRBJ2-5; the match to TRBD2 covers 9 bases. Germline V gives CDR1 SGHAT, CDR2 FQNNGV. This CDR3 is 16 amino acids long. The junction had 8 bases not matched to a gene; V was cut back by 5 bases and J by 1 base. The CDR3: CASSLLAGRVQETQYF. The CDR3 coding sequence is TGTGCCAGCAGCCTTCTAGCGGGGCGGGTCCAAGAGACCCAGTACTTC.

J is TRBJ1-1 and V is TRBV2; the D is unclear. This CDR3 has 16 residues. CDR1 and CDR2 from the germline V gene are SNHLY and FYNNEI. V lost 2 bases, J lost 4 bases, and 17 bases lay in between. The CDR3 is CASSEPNKAVRTEAFF. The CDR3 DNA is TGTGCCAGCAGTGAACCCAACAAGGCGGTTCGCACTGAAGCTTTCTTT.

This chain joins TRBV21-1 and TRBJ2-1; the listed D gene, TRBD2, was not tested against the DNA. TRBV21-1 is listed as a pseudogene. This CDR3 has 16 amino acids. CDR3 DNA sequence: TGTGCCAGCAGCAGTCCCCGGGTCCTTGCCCGTGTTGAGCAGTTCTTC. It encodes CASSSPRVLARVEQFF.

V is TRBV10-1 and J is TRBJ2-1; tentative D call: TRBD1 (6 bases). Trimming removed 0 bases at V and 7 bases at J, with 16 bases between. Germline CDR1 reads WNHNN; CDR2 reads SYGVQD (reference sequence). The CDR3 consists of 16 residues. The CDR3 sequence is CASSESAAGVPNEQFF. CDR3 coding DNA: TGCGCCAGCAGTGAGTCGGCTGCAGGGGTCCCTAATGAGCAGTTCTTC.

Here the CDR3 reads CASSMGAGYGYTF. In nucleotides, the CDR3 is TGTGCCAGTAGTATGGGGGCAGGCTATGGCTACACCTTC. This sequence joins TRBV19 and TRBJ1-2; D is possibly TRBD1 (6 bases). The CDR3 contains 13 residues. V dropped 3 bases and J dropped 4 bases, with 9 bases sitting between them. The germline V gene has CDR1 LNHDA and CDR2 SQIVND (reference sequence).

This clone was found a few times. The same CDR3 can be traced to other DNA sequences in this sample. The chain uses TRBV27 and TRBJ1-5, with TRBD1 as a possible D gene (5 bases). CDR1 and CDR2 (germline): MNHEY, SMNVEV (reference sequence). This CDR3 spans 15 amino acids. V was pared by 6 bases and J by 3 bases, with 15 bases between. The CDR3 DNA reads TGTGCCAGCAGGTCCCTGGGGCAGAACAATCAGCCCCAGCATTTT. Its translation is CASRSLGQNNQPQHF.

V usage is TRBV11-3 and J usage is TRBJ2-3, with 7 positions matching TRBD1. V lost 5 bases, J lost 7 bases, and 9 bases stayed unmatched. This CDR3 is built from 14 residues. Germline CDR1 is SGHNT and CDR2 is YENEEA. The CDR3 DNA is TGTGCCAGCAGCACCGGGGACAGCCCATATACGCAGTATTTT. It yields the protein CASSTGDSPYTQYF.

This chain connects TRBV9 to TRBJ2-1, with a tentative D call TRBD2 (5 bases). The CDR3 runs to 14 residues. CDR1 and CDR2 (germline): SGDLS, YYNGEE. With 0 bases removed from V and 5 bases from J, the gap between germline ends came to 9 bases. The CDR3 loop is CASSVAGKNNEQFF. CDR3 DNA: TGTGCCAGCAGCGTAGCGGGGAAAAACAATGAGCAGTTCTTC. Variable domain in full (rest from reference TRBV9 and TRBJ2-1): DSGVTQTPKHLITATGQRVTLRCSPRSGDLSVYWYQQSLDQGLQFLIQYYNGEERAKGNILERFSAQQFPDLHSELNLSSLELGDSALYFCASSVAGKNNEQFFGPGTRLTVL.

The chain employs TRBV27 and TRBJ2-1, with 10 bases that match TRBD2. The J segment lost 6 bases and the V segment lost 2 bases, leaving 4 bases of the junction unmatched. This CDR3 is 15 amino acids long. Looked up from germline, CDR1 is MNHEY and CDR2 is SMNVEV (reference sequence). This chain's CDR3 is CASSLLAGEGNEQFF. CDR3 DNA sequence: TGTGCCAGCAGTTTACTAGCGGGAGAAGGCAATGAGCAGTTCTTC.